This T cell receptor (beta chain) was sequenced for a study of T-cell reconstitution after alpha-beta-depleted transplantation in children. In this sample, this clonotype turned up a few times. Its antigen is unknown. The CDR3 covers 14 residues. Trimming took 1 base from V and 14 from J; bases not matched to a gene: 7. The germline V gene has CDR1 SGHVS and CDR2 FQNEAQ. Unique molecular identifiers tagged the TCRbeta library. TCRdb re-derived calls from the PCR reads in MiXCR, one entry per CDR3 protein. The sample has about 640,000 distinct CDR3 sequences, about an eighth seen once. Study results and limitations: Recipient T cells and thymic progenitors that survived gave rise to the high TCRbeta diversity observed at day 60 in some patients. Several hundred rapidly expanded clones from non-depleted graft cells reportedly supplied alpha-beta T cells about two months post-transplant. Among T cells one year after transplant, newly produced cells accounted for most counts and diversity.

The sequences come from PBMCs, mostly from graft donor cells, collected 360 days after TCRalphabeta/CD19-depleted stem cell transplant. This TCR was sampled from a male patient younger than 18 who had a stem cell transplant for acute myeloid leukemia, so the T cells may come from the graft donor. V usage is TRBV7-8 and J usage is TRBJ2-2; 10 nucleotides agree with TRBD2. The CDR3 sequence: CASSLGQASGRLFF. CDR3 bases: TGTGCCAGCAGCTTAGGGCAGGCTAGCGGGAGACTGTTTTTT.